The 27 T cell receptor beta chains reported below all come from one sample, sequenced in a study of CD8 T cells in Susac syndrome. RNA, at roughly 0.45 to 1 ug, was reverse transcribed with random hexamers. TCRdb re-analysed the immunoSEQ multiplex PCR reads in MiXCR, keeping a single row per CDR3 protein. The sample lists roughly 110,000 distinct CDR3 sequences, about 93% occurring once. Sequencing was carried out using CD4+ T cells from PBMCs. Receptor source: a human donor in good health.

The genes are TRBV7-9 and TRBJ1-1, with 9 bases lining up with TRBD1. This CDR3 spans 14 amino acids. Germline CDR1 SEHNR, CDR2 FQNEAQ (reference sequence). The ends lost 6 bases at V and 4 bases at J; junction bases unmatched: 6. The CDR3, as DNA: TGTGCCAGCAGTCCAACACAGGGGGCCACTGAAGCTTTCTTT. Translating it yields CASSPTQGATEAFF.

V and J are TRBV27 and TRBJ2-1; 7 bases align to TRBD2. CDR1 and CDR2 (germline): MNHEY, SMNVEV (reference sequence). CDR3 size: 15 residues. V dropped 8 bases and J dropped 2; count of bases not matched to a gene: 9. The CDR3 sequence is CASGIYSGTYNEQFF. CDR3 sequence (DNA): TGTGCCAGCGGAATATACAGCGGGACCTACAATGAGCAGTTCTTC.

This chain connects TRBV6-2 or TRBV6-3 to TRBJ2-3; D uncertain. Germline loops: CDR1 MNHEY, CDR2 SVGEGT. V was cut by 5 bases and J by 5 bases, with 14 bases left in between. The CDR3 totals 14 residues. The CDR3 DNA follows: TGTGCCAGCAGTAACAGCGATGAGATAGATACGCAGTATTTT. The encoded protein is CASSNSDEIDTQYF.

CDR3: CASSIGTPVYGYTF. CDR3 coding DNA: TGTGCCAGTAGTATAGGGACACCAGTCTATGGCTACACCTTC. This chain connects TRBV19 to TRBJ1-2, with D possibly matching TRBD1 (5 bases). From germline, CDR1 is LNHDA and CDR2 SQIVND (reference sequence). The CDR3 contains 14 residues. V shed 1 base and J shed 4 bases, with 10 bases lying between them. Looking up the rest from reference TRBV19 and TRBJ1-2 gives the full variable domain: DGGITQSPKYLFRKEGQNVTLSCEQNLNHDAMYWYRQDPGQGLRLIYYSQIVNDFQKGDIAEGYSVSREKKESFPLTVTSAQKNPTAFYLCASSIGTPVYGYTFGSGTRLTVV.

The rearrangement joins TRBV6-2 or TRBV6-3 to TRBJ2-2, with D possibly TRBD2 on 7 matching bases. The CDR3 is 20 residues long. Trimming removed 3 bases at V and 5 bases at J, with 28 bases between. Germline assignment: CDR1 MNHEY and CDR2 SVGEGT. Here the CDR3 DNA reads TGTGCCAGCAGTTATCCGTATCCCCGGGGGGCGGGAGACCGGACCGGGGAGCTGTTTTTT. This sequence encodes CASSYPYPRGAGDRTGELFF.

The rearrangement links TRBV6-1 to TRBJ2-7; tentatively, D is TRBD1 or TRBD2 (5 bases each). With 7 bases removed from V and 4 bases from J, the gap between germline ends came to 11 bases. This CDR3 spans 12 amino acids. The V gene's germline CDR1 is MNHNS and CDR2 SASEGT. Here the CDR3 reads CASTRDGYEQYF. DNA for the CDR3: TGTGCCAGCACCAGGGACGGTTACGAGCAGTACTTC.

This chain links TRBV3-1 with TRBJ2-5; D tentatively fits TRBD1 or TRBD2 (6 bases each). There are 15 residues in the CDR3. The germline gives CDR1 LGHDT, CDR2 YNNKEL (reference sequence). Trimming removed 0 bases from V and 4 bases from J, with 12 bases in between. In nucleotides, the CDR3 is TGTGCCAGCAGCCAAGAAAGGGGGGACGGAGAGACCCAGTACTTC. Residues: CASSQERGDGETQYF.

The CDR3 nucleotides are TGTGCCAGCAGCCACCGGGGGAGTAAGGTTGAGGGCTACACCTTC. This translates into CASSHRGSKVEGYTF. The genes are TRBV7-9 and TRBJ1-2, with D possibly matching TRBD1 (5 bases). This CDR3 contains 15 residues. Germline V CDR1 and CDR2: SEHNR, FQNEAQ (reference sequence). The V gene lost 5 bases and the J gene lost 8 bases, with 21 bases spanning the gap.

Only one count was recorded for this clonotype. The chain joins TRBV6-6 to TRBJ2-7; the D call may be TRBD1 or TRBD2 (5 bases each). Per germline, CDR1 MNHNY and CDR2 SVGAGI (reference sequence). V was pared by 4 bases and J by 2 bases, with 15 bases between. The CDR3 totals 15 residues. CDR3 loop: CASSFTGTLTYEQYF. The CDR3 nucleotides read TGTGCCAGCAGTTTTACCGGGACCTTAACCTACGAGCAGTACTTC.

The chain couples TRBV6-2 or TRBV6-3 to TRBJ1-1, with 7 bases lining up with TRBD1. The germline gives CDR1 MNHEY, CDR2 SVGEGT. This CDR3 comprises 15 residues. V lost 6 bases and J lost 4; bases outside the gene matches: 11. CDR3 nucleotide sequence: TGTGCCAGCAGCCAAGCACAGGGGTGGACCACTGAAGCTTTCTTT. Translation gives CASSQAQGWTTEAFF.

The V gene is TRBV20-1, the J gene TRBJ2-2; 7 positions agree with TRBD2. With V trimmed by 0 bases and J by 6 bases, 16 bases remained unmatched. Per the germline V gene, CDR1 is DFQATT and CDR2 is SNEGSKA (reference sequence). This CDR3 contains 18 residues. The CDR3 DNA follows: TGCAGTGCTAGAGATGGGGGGGGACGGGAGCAGGTTCCCGGGGAGCTGTTTTTT. Translation: CSARDGGGREQVPGELFF.

V usage is TRBV10-3 and J usage is TRBJ2-1; tentatively, D is TRBD1 or TRBD2 (6 bases each). V shed 0 bases and J shed 8 bases, with 20 bases lying between them. CDR3 length: 17 residues. CDR1 is ENHRY and CDR2 is SYGVKD in the germline V gene. For the CDR3, the DNA is TGTGCCATCAGTGAGTCGACTCCGGCATCAAGGGGGGATGAGCAGTTCTTC. As protein: CAISESTPASRGDEQFF.

The chain carries TRBV19 and TRBJ1-6, with D unclear. The CDR3 totals 12 residues. Looked up from germline, CDR1 is LNHDA and CDR2 is SQIVND (reference sequence). Between the trimmed V and J ends, which lost 6 bases and 8 bases, there was a span of 8 bases. The DNA of the CDR3 is TGTGCCAGTAGCTCCCCCGATTCACCCCTCCACTTT. Its translation is CASSSPDSPLHF.

The table lists this clonotype with a few counts. This chain connects TRBV4-3 to TRBJ2-7; TRBD1 might be the D (6 bases). Germline CDR1 is LGHNA and CDR2 is YSLEER. This CDR3 contains 14 residues. V lost 1 base to trimming and J lost 2 bases, with 9 bases between them. The CDR3 here is CASSQGDRTYEQYF. The CDR3 DNA sequence: TGCGCCAGCAGCCAAGGTGACAGGACCTACGAGCAGTACTTC.

The genes are TRBV7-2 and TRBJ1-6, with D possibly matching TRBD1 (5 bases). The germline V gene has CDR1 SGHTA and CDR2 FQGNSA. V was trimmed by 4 bases and J by 5 bases, leaving 12 bases between them. This CDR3 has 15 amino acids. The CDR3 nucleotides read TGTGCCAGCAGCTGGCGCGGGGGGGATAATTCACCCCTCCACTTT. The encoded protein is CASSWRGGDNSPLHF.

This clonotype was seen just once. The rearrangement joins TRBV27 to TRBJ2-7, with unresolved D. CDR1 and CDR2 (germline): MNHEY, SMNVEV (reference sequence). The CDR3 contains 14 residues. The V end lost 1 base, the J end lost 7 bases, and 14 bases lay between the germline ends. The CDR3 DNA sequence: TGTGCCAGCAGTTTATTCGGCGAAACTCGGGAGCAGTACTTC. Translated: CASSLFGETREQYF.

This rearrangement joins TRBV12-3 or TRBV12-4 to TRBJ2-4, with D uncertain. There are 15 residues in the CDR3. Trimming removed 3 bases from V and 0 bases from J, with 9 bases in between. The CDR3 region has the DNA TGTGCCAGCAGTTTGGGAAACGAAGCCAAAAACATTCAGTACTTC. Protein sequence: CASSLGNEAKNIQYF.

The V and J genes are TRBV15 and TRBJ2-5, with D possibly being TRBD1 or TRBD2 (6 bases each). Germline V gene data show CDR1 as LNHNV and CDR2 as YYDKDF (reference sequence). The germline V and J ends were trimmed by 5 bases and 5 bases, with 15 bases remaining between them. This CDR3 is built from 14 residues. In DNA form, the CDR3 reads TGTGCCACCAGCCCCCCGGGGGCCGGTGAGACCCAGTACTTC. This encodes CATSPPGAGETQYF.

V usage is TRBV27 and J usage is TRBJ2-1; no definite D call. V lost 3 bases to trimming and J lost 4 bases, with 7 bases between them. The CDR3 sequence is 13 residues long. CDR1 is MNHEY and CDR2 is SMNVEV in the germline V gene (reference sequence). For the CDR3, the DNA is TGTGCCAGCAGTTTTGGCAGTTACAATGAGCAGTTCTTC. Its protein product is CASSFGSYNEQFF.

The rearrangement uses TRBV7-9 and TRBJ2-5, with 8 bases matching TRBD2. The V segment lost 9 bases and the J segment 0 bases; nucleotides outside the gene matches: 6. The CDR3 totals 14 residues. The V gene's germline CDR1 is SEHNR and CDR2 FQNEAQ (reference sequence). The CDR3 is CASELAEYQETQYF. The CDR3 DNA reads as TGTGCCAGTGAACTAGCGGAGTACCAAGAGACCCAGTACTTC.

V is TRBV10-3 and J is TRBJ1-2, with D uncertain. Germline V gives CDR1 ENHRY, CDR2 SYGVKD. V lost 6 bases and J 3 bases, leaving 14 bases between the germline ends. The CDR3 extends over 14 amino acids. CDR3 nucleotide sequence: TGTGCCATCAGCGACCCGGGTGGGGACTATGGCTACACCTTC. Its protein is CAISDPGGDYGYTF.

V usage is TRBV29-1 and J usage is TRBJ2-7, with D uncertain. CDR3 length: 12 amino acids. The germline V gene has CDR1 SQVTM and CDR2 ANQGSEA. V was trimmed by 7 bases and J by 5 bases, leaving 15 bases between them. The CDR3 is CSAQLAQNEQYF. The DNA of the CDR3 is TGCAGCGCCCAGCTGGCCCAGAACGAGCAGTACTTC.

This rearrangement joins TRBV27 to TRBJ2-1; weak D call: TRBD2 (6 bases). The CDR3 covers 15 residues. Germline V gene lookup returns CDR1 MNHEY and CDR2 SMNVEV (reference sequence). V gave up 3 bases and J gave up 6 bases, with 15 bases separating them. This CDR3 reads CASSLTFGRGNEQFF. CDR3 nucleotides: TGTGCCAGCAGTTTGACCTTCGGGAGAGGCAATGAGCAGTTCTTC.

The genes are TRBV20-1 and TRBJ2-3, with unresolved D. The CDR3 loop spans 12 amino acids. Germline loops: CDR1 DFQATT, CDR2 SNEGSKA (reference sequence). The V end was cut by 2 bases, the J end by 4 bases, with 7 bases between. DNA of the CDR3: TGCAGTGCTAGAATAGATCCAGATACGCAGTATTTT. Translating gives CSARIDPDTQYF.

In nucleotides, the CDR3 is TGTGCCAGCAGTTTATTATGGAGAGATACGCAGTATTTT. Its translation is CASSLLWRDTQYF. The V and J genes are TRBV27 and TRBJ2-3; D call uncertain. The V and J ends lost 1 base and 5 bases respectively, with 7 bases between them. Germline V lookup: CDR1 MNHEY, CDR2 SMNVEV (reference sequence). The CDR3 loop spans 13 amino acids.

The rearrangement uses TRBV5-1 and TRBJ2-3, with 9 bases fitting TRBD2. The CDR3 covers 16 residues. Germline V CDR1 and CDR2: SGHRS, YFSETQ. Trimming cost V 7 bases and J 4 bases; bases outside gene matches: 13. Here the CDR3 reads CASVSTMGTSPDTQYF. CDR3 in DNA: TGCGCCAGCGTTTCGACGATGGGGACTAGCCCAGATACGCAGTATTTT.

The gene calls are TRBV7-3 and TRBJ1-1; D gene uncertain. The germline V gene has CDR1 SGHTA and CDR2 FQGTGA. V dropped 0 bases and J dropped 2 bases, with 7 bases sitting between them. This CDR3 is built from 14 residues. The CDR3 region has the DNA TGTGCCAGCAGCTTAACGAAAGTAAACACTGAAGCTTTCTTT. As protein: CASSLTKVNTEAFF. Full variable domain (outside the CDR3, taken from reference TRBV7-3 and TRBJ1-1): GAGVSQTPSNKVTEKGKYVELRCDPISGHTALYWYRQSLGQGPEFLIYFQGTGAADDSGLPNDRFFAVRPEGSVSTLKIQRTERGDSAVYLCASSLTKVNTEAFFGQGTRLTVV.